Listed here are 14 T cell receptor beta chains from one sample, sequenced in a study of T cells in Graves' hyperthyroidism and ophthalmopathy. Researchers amplified the TCR beta CDR3 regions from RNA transcripts. Initially, a first-round RT-PCR of the TCR CDR3 employed the HTBI primer set. Each CDR3 protein is one row after TCRdb ran MiXCR on the multiplex PCR reads. The sample yields roughly 500,000 distinct CDR3 sequences, approximately 25% seen once. The specimen was blood. The receptors here all came from a woman in her 30s with Graves' ophthalmopathy.

About this clonotype itself: A read error may account for a junction end that differs from germline. V is TRBV9 and J is TRBJ2-5; D is ambiguous. The CDR3 spans 14 residues. Germline values: CDR1 SGDLS, CDR2 YYNGEE. CDR3 region: CGSSVDRAQETQYF. For the CDR3, the DNA is TGTGGCAGCAGCGTAGACCGGGCCCAAGAGACCCAGTACTTC.

This clonotype has more than one count but fewer than ten. V usage is TRBV9 and J usage is TRBJ1-1, with 10 bases fitting TRBD1. There are 17 residues in the CDR3. J gave up 2 bases and V 5 bases, and 12 bases lay outside the gene matches. Germline V gene lookup returns CDR1 SGDLS and CDR2 YYNGEE. The DNA for the CDR3 is TGTGCCAGCAGTCGGGACAGGGGCCGGACGGTAAACACTGAAGCTTTCTTT. This sequence encodes CASSRDRGRTVNTEAFF.

This clonotype occurred many times. This chain joins TRBV27 and TRBJ1-1; 8 bases align to TRBD1. This CDR3 spans 12 amino acids. V gave up 5 bases and J gave up 7 bases; unmatched junction bases: 3. The germline V gene encodes CDR1 MNHEY and CDR2 SMNVEV (reference sequence). The CDR3 region is CASSPDRDEAFF. The CDR3 DNA reads TGTGCCAGCAGTCCGGACAGGGATGAAGCTTTCTTT.

CDR3 amino acids: CASSMGATEAFF. CDR3 DNA sequence: TGTGCCAGTAGTATGGGGGCCACTGAAGCTTTCTTT. The chain links TRBV19 to TRBJ1-1; weak D call: TRBD1 (6 bases). The length of the CDR3 is 12 residues. V dropped 3 bases and J dropped 4 bases, with 6 bases sitting between them. Germline lookup yields CDR1 LNHDA and CDR2 SQIVND (reference sequence).

This clonotype was seen ten or more times. V and J are TRBV28 and TRBJ1-1; a weak D match, TRBD1 (5 bases). Germline CDR1 reads MDHEN; CDR2 reads SYDVKM. The CDR3 contains 15 residues. V was cut by 5 bases and J by 1 base, with 14 bases left in between. CDR3 bases: TGTGCCAGCAGTCAATACGGACACCCGAACACTGAAGCTTTCTTT. Encoded protein: CASSQYGHPNTEAFF.

This clonotype appeared a few times. V gene TRBV6-2 or TRBV6-3 combines with J gene TRBJ1-5; weak D call: TRBD1 (6 bases). The V gene's germline CDR1 is MNHEY and CDR2 SVGEGT. The CDR3 consists of 19 residues. Trimming shortened V by 0 bases and J by 1 base, and 19 bases separated the two germline ends. The CDR3 here is CASSYSTGLGTRSNQPQHF. As DNA, the CDR3 is TGTGCCAGCAGTTACTCGACTGGGCTAGGGACACGCAGCAATCAGCCCCAGCATTTT.

This clonotype was recorded many times. The germline gene is not matched at one end of the junction; a read error may be the cause. The CDR3 DNA sequence: TGTGCCAGCAGTTTCCAGGGGGATGGCTACACCTTC. Its translation: CASSFQGDGYTF. The rearrangement uses TRBV5-1 and TRBJ1-2; TRBD1 aligns across 7 bases. Germline loops: CDR1 SGHRS, CDR2 YFSETQ. The CDR3 spans 12 residues.

This clonotype was counted ten times or more. The CDR3 DNA sequence: TGTGCCAGCAGTGGAAGGACAAGCAATCAGCCCCAGCATTTT. Translated, it gives CASSGRTSNQPQHF. The chain is built from TRBV6-1 and TRBJ1-5; perhaps TRBD1 as D (5 bases). This CDR3 is 14 amino acids long. Between the trimmed V and J ends, which lost 4 bases and 1 base, there was a span of 8 bases. The germline CDR1 and CDR2 sequences are MNHNS and SASEGT.

This chain connects TRBV25-1 to TRBJ2-5; D gene unclear. CDR3 length equals 15 residues. Deletions cut 1 base from V and 0 bases from J, with 9 bases between. From germline, CDR1 is MGHDK and CDR2 SYGVNS. CDR3 residues: CASSEFYQHQETQYF. In nucleotides, the CDR3 is TGTGCCAGCAGTGAATTCTACCAGCACCAAGAGACCCAGTACTTC. Drawing the rest from reference TRBV25-1 and TRBJ2-5, the complete variable domain is EADIYQTPRYLVIGTGKKITLECSQTMGHDKMYWYQQDPGMELHLIHYSYGVNSTEKGDLSSESTVSRIRTEHFPLTLESARPSHTSQYLCASSEFYQHQETQYFGPGTRLLVL.

In this sample, this clonotype turned up many times. The chain combines TRBV6-5 with TRBJ1-1; D possibly corresponds to TRBD1 (5 bases). V was clipped by 2 bases and J by 7 bases, with 8 bases between them. The CDR3 sequence is 12 residues long. The V gene's germline CDR1 is MNHEY and CDR2 SVGAGI. CDR3 coding DNA: TGTGCCAGCAGTTACCCAGGGAATGAAGCTTTCTTT. Its protein is CASSYPGNEAFF.

This clonotype was observed many times. This chain links TRBV9 with TRBJ1-1; maybe TRBD1 (6 bases). This CDR3 comprises 15 residues. The germline V gene encodes CDR1 SGDLS and CDR2 YYNGEE. Trimming took off 5 bases at V and 1 base at J, with 15 bases between the two ends. Written as DNA, the CDR3 is TGTGCCAGCAGGTCCCGGGGACACCAGAACACTGAAGCTTTCTTT. Amino acids: CASRSRGHQNTEAFF.

The chain uses TRBV6-2 or TRBV6-3 and TRBJ2-2, with D maybe TRBD2 (6 bases). The CDR3 contains 16 residues. The V and J ends lost 8 bases and 6 bases respectively, with 22 bases between them. Germline-derived CDR1 and CDR2 are MNHEY and SVGEGT. The CDR3 DNA sequence: TGTGCCAGCTCACCACTTTTCCTCCGGAGGGCCGGGGAGCTGTTTTTT. This sequence encodes CASSPLFLRRAGELFF.

The table lists this clonotype with many counts. The J gene is TRBJ2-7, the V gene TRBV5-1; the match to TRBD1 covers 7 bases. The CDR3 runs to 15 residues. Germline CDR1 SGHRS, CDR2 YFSETQ. The V and J ends lost 3 bases and 6 bases, in that order; junction bases with no gene match: 12. The CDR3 DNA is TGCGCCAGCAGCTGGGCGACAGGGTCCTTTGTCGAGCAGTACTTC. It codes for CASSWATGSFVEQYF. Full variable domain (remainder filled in from reference TRBV5-1 and TRBJ2-7): KAGVTQTPRYLIKTRGQQVTLSCSPISGHRSVSWYQQTPGQGLQFLFEYFSETQRNKGNFPGRFSGRQFSNSRSEMNVSTLELGDSALYLCASSWATGSFVEQYFGPGTRLTVT.

The chain joins TRBV6-1 to TRBJ1-2, with D possibly TRBD1 on 5 matching bases. Trimming cost V 6 bases and J 2 bases, with 16 bases left between them. Germline CDR1 reads MNHNS; CDR2 reads SASEGT. The CDR3 is 15 residues long. DNA for the CDR3: TGTGCCAGCAGGCCTCCAGGGACGCCAAACTATGGCTACACCTTC. Translated, it gives CASRPPGTPNYGYTF.